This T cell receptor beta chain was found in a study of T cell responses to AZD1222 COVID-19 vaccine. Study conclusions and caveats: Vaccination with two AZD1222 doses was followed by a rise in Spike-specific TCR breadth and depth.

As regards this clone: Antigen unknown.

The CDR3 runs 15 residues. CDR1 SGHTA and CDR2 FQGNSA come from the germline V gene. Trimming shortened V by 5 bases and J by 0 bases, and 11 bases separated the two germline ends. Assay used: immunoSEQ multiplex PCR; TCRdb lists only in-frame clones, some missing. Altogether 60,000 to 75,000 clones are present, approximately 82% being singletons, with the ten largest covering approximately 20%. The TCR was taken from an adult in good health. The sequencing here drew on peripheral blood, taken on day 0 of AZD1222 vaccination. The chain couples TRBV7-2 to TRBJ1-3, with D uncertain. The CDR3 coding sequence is TGTGCCAGCAGCCCGCAGATCCGCTCTGGAAACACCATATATTTT. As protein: CASSPQIRSGNTIYF. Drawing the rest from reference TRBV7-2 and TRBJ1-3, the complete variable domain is GAGVSQSPSNKVTEKGKDVELRCDPISGHTALYWYRQSLGQGLEFLIYFQGNSAPDKSGLPSDRFSAERTGGSVSTLTIQRTQQEDSAVYLCASSPQIRSGNTIYFGEGSWLTVV.